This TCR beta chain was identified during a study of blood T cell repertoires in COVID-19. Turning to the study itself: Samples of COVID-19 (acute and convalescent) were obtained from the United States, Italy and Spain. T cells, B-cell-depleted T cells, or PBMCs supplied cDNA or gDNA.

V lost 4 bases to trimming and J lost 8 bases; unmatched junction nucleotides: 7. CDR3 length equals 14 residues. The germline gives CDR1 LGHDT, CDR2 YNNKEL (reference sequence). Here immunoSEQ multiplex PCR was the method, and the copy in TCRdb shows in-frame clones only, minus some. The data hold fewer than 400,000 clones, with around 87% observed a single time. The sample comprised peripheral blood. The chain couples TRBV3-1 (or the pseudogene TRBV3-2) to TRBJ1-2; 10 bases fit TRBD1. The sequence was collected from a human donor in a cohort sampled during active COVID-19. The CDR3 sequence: CASSRGTGAVGYTF. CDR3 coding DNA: TGTGCCAGCAGCCGTGGGACAGGGGCAGTAGGCTACACCTTC.